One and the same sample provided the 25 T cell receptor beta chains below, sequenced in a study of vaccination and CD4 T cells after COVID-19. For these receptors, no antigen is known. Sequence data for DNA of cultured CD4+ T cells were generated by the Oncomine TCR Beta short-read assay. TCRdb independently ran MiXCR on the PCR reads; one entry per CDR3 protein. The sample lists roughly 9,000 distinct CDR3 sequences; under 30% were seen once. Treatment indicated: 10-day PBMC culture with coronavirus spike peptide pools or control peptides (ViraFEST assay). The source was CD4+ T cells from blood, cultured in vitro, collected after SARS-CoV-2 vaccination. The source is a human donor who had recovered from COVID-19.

CDR3 nucleotides: TGTGCCTGGTCCGGGACAGAGAATTCACCCCTCCACTTT. Encoded protein: CAWSGTENSPLHF. V gene TRBV30 combines with J gene TRBJ1-6, with 7 bases fitting TRBD1. CDR1 GTSNPN and CDR2 SVGIG come from the germline V gene (reference sequence). The CDR3 loop spans 13 amino acids. V trimming: 5 bases; J trimming: 7 bases; junction bases outside the gene matches: 5.

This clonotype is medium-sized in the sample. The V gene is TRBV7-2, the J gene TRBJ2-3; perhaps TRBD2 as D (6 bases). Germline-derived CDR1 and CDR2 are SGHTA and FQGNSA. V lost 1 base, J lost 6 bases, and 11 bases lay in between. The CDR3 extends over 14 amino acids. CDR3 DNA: TGTGCCAGCAGCTTAGAACTAGCTTCTGATACGCAGTATTTT. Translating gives CASSLELASDTQYF.

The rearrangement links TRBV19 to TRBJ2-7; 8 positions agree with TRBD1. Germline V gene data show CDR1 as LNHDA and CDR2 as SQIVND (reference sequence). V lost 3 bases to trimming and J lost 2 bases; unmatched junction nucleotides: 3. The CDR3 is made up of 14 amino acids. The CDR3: CASSIGTGPYEQYF. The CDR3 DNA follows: TGTGCCAGTAGTATCGGGACAGGCCCCTACGAGCAGTACTTC.

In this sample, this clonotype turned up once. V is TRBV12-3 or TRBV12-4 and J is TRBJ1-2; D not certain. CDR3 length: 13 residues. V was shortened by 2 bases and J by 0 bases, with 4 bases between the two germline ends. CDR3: CASSLQANYGYTF. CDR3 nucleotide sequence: TGTGCCAGCAGTTTACAAGCTAACTATGGCTACACCTTC.

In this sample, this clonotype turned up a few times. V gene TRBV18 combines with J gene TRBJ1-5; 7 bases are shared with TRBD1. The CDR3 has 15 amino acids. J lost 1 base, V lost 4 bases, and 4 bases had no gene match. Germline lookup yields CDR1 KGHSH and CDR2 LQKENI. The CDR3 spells CASSLRQGSNQPQHF. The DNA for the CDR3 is TGTGCCAGCTCACTACGACAGGGCAGCAATCAGCCCCAGCATTTT. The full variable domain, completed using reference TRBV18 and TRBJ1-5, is NAGVMQNPRHLVRRRGQEARLRCSPMKGHSHVYWYRQLPEEGLKFMVYLQKENIIDESGMPKERFSAEFPKEGPSILRIQQVVRGDSAAYFCASSLRQGSNQPQHFGDGTRLSIL.

CDR3 in amino acids: CASSQDRGTPYVEQYF. The CDR3, as DNA: TGTGCCAGCAGCCAAGATCGGGGAACCCCCTATGTCGAGCAGTACTTC. The chain recombines TRBV4-2 with TRBJ2-7; tentatively, D is TRBD2 (5 bases). CDR1 LGHNA and CDR2 YNFKEQ come from the germline V gene. V lost 0 bases and J lost 6, with 18 bases in between. The CDR3 spans 16 residues.

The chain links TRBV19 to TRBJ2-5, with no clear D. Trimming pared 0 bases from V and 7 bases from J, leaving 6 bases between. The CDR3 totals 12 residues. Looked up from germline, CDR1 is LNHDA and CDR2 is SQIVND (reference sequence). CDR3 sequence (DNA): TGTGCCAGTAGTATAGATCGTAGGACCCAGTACTTC. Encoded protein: CASSIDRRTQYF.

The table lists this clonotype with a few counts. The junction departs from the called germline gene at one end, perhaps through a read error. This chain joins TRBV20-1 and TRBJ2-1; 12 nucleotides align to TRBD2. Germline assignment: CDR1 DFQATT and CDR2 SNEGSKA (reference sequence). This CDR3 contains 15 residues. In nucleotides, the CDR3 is TGCAGTGCTAGGGGACTAGCGGGCCCGTTTAATGGGCAGTTCTTC. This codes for CSARGLAGPFNGQFF.

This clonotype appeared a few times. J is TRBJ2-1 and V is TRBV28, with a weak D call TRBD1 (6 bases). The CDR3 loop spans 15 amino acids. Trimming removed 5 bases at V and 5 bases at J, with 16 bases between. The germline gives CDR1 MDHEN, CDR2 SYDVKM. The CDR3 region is CASSTSGTRNNEQFF. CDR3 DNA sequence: TGTGCCAGCAGTACCTCCGGGACACGAAACAATGAGCAGTTCTTC. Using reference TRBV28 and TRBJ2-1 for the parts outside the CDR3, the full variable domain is DVKVTQSSRYLVKRTGEKVFLECVQDMDHENMFWYRQDPGLGLRLIYFSYDVKMKEKGDIPEGYSVSREKKERFSLILESASTNQTSMYLCASSTSGTRNNEQFFGPGTRLTVL.

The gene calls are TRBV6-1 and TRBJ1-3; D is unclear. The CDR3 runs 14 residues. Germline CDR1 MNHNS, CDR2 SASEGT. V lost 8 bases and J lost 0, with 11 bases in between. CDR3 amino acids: CASRSSYSGNTIYF. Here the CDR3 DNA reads TGTGCCAGCCGCAGTTCTTACTCTGGAAACACCATATATTTT.

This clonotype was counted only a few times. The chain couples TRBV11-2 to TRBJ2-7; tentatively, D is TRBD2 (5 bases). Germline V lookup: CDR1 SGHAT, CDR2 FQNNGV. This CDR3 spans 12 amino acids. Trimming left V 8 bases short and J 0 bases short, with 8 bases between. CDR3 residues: CASDRDSYEQYF. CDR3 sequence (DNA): TGTGCCAGCGATCGGGACTCCTACGAGCAGTACTTC.

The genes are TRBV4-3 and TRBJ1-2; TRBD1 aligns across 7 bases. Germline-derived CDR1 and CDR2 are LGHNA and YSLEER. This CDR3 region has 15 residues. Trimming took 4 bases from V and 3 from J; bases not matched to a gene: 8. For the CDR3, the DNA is TGCGCCAGCAGCCCACAGACAGGGACTTACTATGGCTACACCTTC. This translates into CASSPQTGTYYGYTF.

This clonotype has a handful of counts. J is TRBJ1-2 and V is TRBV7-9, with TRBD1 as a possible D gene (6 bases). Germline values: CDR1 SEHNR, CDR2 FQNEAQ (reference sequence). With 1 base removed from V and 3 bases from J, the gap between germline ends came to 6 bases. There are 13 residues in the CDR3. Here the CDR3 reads CASSLDRDYGYTF. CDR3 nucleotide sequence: TGTGCCAGCAGCTTAGACAGGGACTATGGCTACACCTTC.

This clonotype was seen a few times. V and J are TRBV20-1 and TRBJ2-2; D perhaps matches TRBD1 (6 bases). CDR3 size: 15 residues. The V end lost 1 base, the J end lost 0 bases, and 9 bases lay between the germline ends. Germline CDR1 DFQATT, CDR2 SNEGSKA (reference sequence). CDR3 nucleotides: TGCAGTGCTAGAGTTGGACAGTCGAACACCGGGGAGCTGTTTTTT. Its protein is CSARVGQSNTGELFF.

This chain's CDR3 is CASSYGQAHRKLFF. The CDR3 DNA reads TGTGCCAGCAGTTACGGGCAGGCTCATAGAAAACTGTTTTTT. The chain links TRBV6-5 to TRBJ1-4; D remains unclear. The CDR3 covers 14 residues. Germline-derived CDR1 and CDR2 are MNHEY and SVGAGI. V lost 2 bases, J lost 10 bases, and 14 bases lay in between.

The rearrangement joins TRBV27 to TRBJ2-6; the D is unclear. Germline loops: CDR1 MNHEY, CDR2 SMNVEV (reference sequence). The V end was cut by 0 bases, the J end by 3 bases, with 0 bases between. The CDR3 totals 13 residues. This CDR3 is CASSLSGANVLTF. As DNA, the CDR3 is TGTGCCAGCAGTTTATCTGGGGCCAACGTCCTGACTTTC.

In nucleotides, the CDR3 is TGCAGTGCCAGACAGGGGGCGAGAAGAGAGCAGTTCTTC. Translating it yields CSARQGARREQFF. The V gene is TRBV20-1, the J gene TRBJ2-1, with 10 bases matching TRBD1. Germline V gene data show CDR1 as DFQATT and CDR2 as SNEGSKA (reference sequence). The CDR3 consists of 13 residues. V shed 6 bases, J shed 10 bases, and the junction held 9 bases outside the gene matches.

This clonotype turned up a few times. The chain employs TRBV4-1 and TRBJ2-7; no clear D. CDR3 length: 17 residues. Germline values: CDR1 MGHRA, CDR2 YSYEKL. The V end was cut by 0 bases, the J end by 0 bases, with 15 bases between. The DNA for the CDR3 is TGCGCCAGCAGCCAAGATCCGGGCACGGCCAGCTCCTACGAGCAGTACTTC. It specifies CASSQDPGTASSYEQYF.

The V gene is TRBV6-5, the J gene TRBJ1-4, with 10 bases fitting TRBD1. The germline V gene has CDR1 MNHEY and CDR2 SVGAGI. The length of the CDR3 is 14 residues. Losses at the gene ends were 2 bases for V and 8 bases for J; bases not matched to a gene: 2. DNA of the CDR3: TGTGCCAGCAGTTACGGGACAGGGGACGAAAAACTGTTTTTT. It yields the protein CASSYGTGDEKLFF.

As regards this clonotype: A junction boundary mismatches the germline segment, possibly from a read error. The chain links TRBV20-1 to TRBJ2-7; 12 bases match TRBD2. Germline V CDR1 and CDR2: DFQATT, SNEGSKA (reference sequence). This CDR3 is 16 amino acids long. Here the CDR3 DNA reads TGCAGTGCTGCCGGGACTAGCGGGCATAGCTCCTACGAGCGGTACTTC. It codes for CSAAGTSGHSSYERYF.

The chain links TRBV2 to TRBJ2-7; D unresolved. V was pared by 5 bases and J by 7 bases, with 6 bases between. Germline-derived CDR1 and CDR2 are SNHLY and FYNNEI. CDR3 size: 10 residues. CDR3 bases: TGTGCCAGCAGTTCAGAGGAGCAGTACTTC. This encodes CASSSEEQYF.

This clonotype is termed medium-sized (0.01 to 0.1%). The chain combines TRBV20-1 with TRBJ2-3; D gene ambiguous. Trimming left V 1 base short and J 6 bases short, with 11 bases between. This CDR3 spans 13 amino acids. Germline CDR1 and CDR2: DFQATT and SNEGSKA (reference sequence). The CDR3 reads CSARGVVYDTQYF. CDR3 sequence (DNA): TGCAGTGCTAGAGGGGTAGTCTACGATACGCAGTATTTT.

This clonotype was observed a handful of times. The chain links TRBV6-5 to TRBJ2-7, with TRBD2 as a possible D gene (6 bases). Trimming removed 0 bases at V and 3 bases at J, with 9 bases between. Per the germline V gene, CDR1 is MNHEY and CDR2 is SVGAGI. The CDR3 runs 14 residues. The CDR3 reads CASSYSGGGYEQYF. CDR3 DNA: TGTGCCAGCAGTTACTCGGGAGGAGGCTACGAGCAGTACTTC.

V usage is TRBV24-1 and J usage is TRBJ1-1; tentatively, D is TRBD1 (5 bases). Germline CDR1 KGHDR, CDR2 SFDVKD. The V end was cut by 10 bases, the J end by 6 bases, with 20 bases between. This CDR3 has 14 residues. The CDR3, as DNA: TGTGCCACGACCGGCCCAGGGAGACGGCCTGAAGCTTTCTTT. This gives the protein CATTGPGRRPEAFF.

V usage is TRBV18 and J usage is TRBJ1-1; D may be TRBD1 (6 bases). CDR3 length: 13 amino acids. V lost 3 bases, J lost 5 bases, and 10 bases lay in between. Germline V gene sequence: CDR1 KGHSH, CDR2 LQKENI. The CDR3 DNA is TGTGCCAGCTCACCGTGGACAGAGACTGAAGCTTTCTTT. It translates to CASSPWTETEAFF.